One sample yielded the 10 T cell receptor beta chains listed below, sequenced in a study of OX40 agonist ivuxolimab in advanced cancers. Clones were sequenced by immunoSEQ multiplex PCR, and TCRdb holds only the in-frame ones, with some missing. Of some 50,000 clones in the sample, roughly four fifths are singletons; the top ten hold over 1.5%. The source material was CD4+ or CD8+ T cells sorted from blood, sampled in a trial of the OX40 agonist ivuxolimab. The receptors here all came from an adult with an advanced solid tumor such as melanoma, head and neck, liver or kidney cancer.

V is TRBV4-2 and J is TRBJ2-3; D remains unclear. The CDR3 has 14 amino acids. Between the trimmed V and J ends, which lost 0 bases and 4 bases, there was a span of 8 bases. CDR1 LGHNA and CDR2 YNFKEQ come from the germline V gene. Here the CDR3 DNA reads TGTGCCAGCAGCCAAGATTCAGTATCAGATACGCAGTATTTT. Its protein product is CASSQDSVSDTQYF.

This chain links TRBV7-9 with TRBJ1-2, with D perhaps TRBD1 (5 bases). CDR3 length: 15 amino acids. V was cut by 2 bases and J by 8 bases, with 18 bases left in between. CDR1 is SEHNR and CDR2 is FQNEAQ in the germline V gene (reference sequence). CDR3 loop: CASSLSPDTGGGYTF. For the CDR3, the DNA is TGTGCCAGCAGCTTAAGCCCGGACACCGGAGGGGGCTACACCTTC.

This chain connects TRBV4-3 to TRBJ1-1; tentative D call: TRBD1 (5 bases). Germline assignment: CDR1 LGHNA and CDR2 YSLEER. Trimming left V 0 bases short and J 5 bases short, with 13 bases between. The CDR3 is 15 residues long. CDR3: CASSQDPQGGTEAFF. The CDR3, as DNA: TGCGCCAGCAGCCAAGATCCCCAGGGTGGAACTGAAGCTTTCTTT.

The rearrangement joins TRBV25-1 to TRBJ1-2, with TRBD1 as a possible D gene (6 bases). V lost 8 bases and J 5 bases, leaving 21 bases between the germline ends. Germline lookup yields CDR1 MGHDK and CDR2 SYGVNS. The CDR3 is 15 amino acids. CDR3 protein: CASSRGGDQGYGYTF. In nucleotides, the CDR3 is TGTGCCAGCTCCAGGGGCGGAGACCAAGGGTATGGCTACACCTTC.

This clone was seen a few times. The rearrangement uses TRBV4-3 and TRBJ2-7, with 12 bases that match TRBD2. This CDR3 has 14 residues. After removal of 0 bases from V and 11 bases from J, the junction contained 5 bases not matched to a gene. Germline V gene lookup returns CDR1 LGHNA and CDR2 YSLEER. The CDR3 is CASSQDQTSGRKYF. CDR3 bases: TGCGCCAGCAGCCAAGATCAGACTAGCGGGAGAAAGTACTTC.

J is TRBJ2-1 and V is TRBV28, with 9 bases that match TRBD2. The trim removed 7 bases at V and 7 bases at J, leaving 8 bases unmatched. Germline CDR1 is MDHEN and CDR2 is SYDVKM. This CDR3 is 14 amino acids long. This CDR3 is CASTPSGRSNEQFF. The CDR3 coding sequence is TGTGCCAGCACCCCCAGCGGGAGGTCTAATGAGCAGTTCTTC.

This chain connects TRBV6-5 to TRBJ1-3; no clear D. The CDR3 length is 14 residues. Germline-derived CDR1 and CDR2 are MNHEY and SVGAGI. Between the trimmed V and J ends, which lost 8 bases and 0 bases, there was a span of 11 bases. CDR3 nucleotides: TGTGCCAGCTCTAATTTAATCTCTGGAAACACCATATATTTT. Protein sequence: CASSNLISGNTIYF.

This chain connects TRBV6-4 to TRBJ2-7; 11 nucleotides align to TRBD2. Germline CDR1 and CDR2: MRHNA and SNTAGT. The trim removed 11 bases at V and 2 bases at J, leaving 5 bases unmatched. CDR3 length: 13 residues. The CDR3 bases are TGTGCCGCACTAGCGGGAGTCCCCTACGAGCAGTACTTC. Amino acids: CAALAGVPYEQYF.

The chain employs TRBV29-1 and TRBJ2-7; D is possibly TRBD1 or TRBD2 (6 bases each). CDR3 length: 13 amino acids. The V end was cut by 6 bases, the J end by 6 bases, with 18 bases between. Germline V gives CDR1 SQVTM, CDR2 ANQGSEA. The CDR3 region has the DNA TGCAGCGTGGTATTCGGGGGACATGGCGAGCAGTACTTC. Residues: CSVVFGGHGEQYF.

The chain recombines TRBV11-2 with TRBJ1-2, with D unresolved. CDR1 SGHAT and CDR2 FQNNGV come from the germline V gene. The CDR3 runs 14 residues. The ends were cut back, 6 bases at V and 1 base at J, with 12 bases in the middle. The DNA for the CDR3 is TGTGCCAGCAGAGAATTGGGGATTAACTATGGCTACACCTTC. Translating gives CASRELGINYGYTF.